Below are 23 T cell receptor beta chains sequenced from a single sample in a study of blood T cell repertoires in COVID-19. Using immunoSEQ multiplex PCR, the repertoire was profiled, and TCRdb retains in-frame clones only, with some absent. The data show under 350,000 clones, 89% seen once. The sequenced material came from peripheral blood. These TCRs come from a man aged 45-65 years with acute or convalescent COVID-19.

This clone was recorded at least ten times. The same CDR3 is also encoded by other DNA sequences in this sample. The chain has TRBV7-9 and TRBJ2-3, with TRBD1 as a possible D gene (5 bases). The CDR3 contains 14 residues. V dropped 1 base and J dropped 0 bases, with 5 bases sitting between them. Germline lookup yields CDR1 SEHNR and CDR2 FQNEAQ (reference sequence). CDR3 residues: CASSLEGSTDTQYF. CDR3 bases: TGTGCCAGCAGCTTAGAGGGGAGCACAGATACGCAGTATTTT.

This chain joins TRBV21-1 and TRBJ1-1; TRBD1, the D gene given by the table, was not confirmed from the DNA. TRBV21-1 is flagged as a pseudogene. This CDR3 region has 13 residues. Here the CDR3 DNA reads TGTGCCAGCAGCAACGCAGGGAAGACTGAAGCTTTCTTT. Translating it yields CASSNAGKTEAFF.

The chain is built from TRBV24-1 and TRBJ2-1, with 11 positions matching TRBD1. The CDR3 has 16 residues. V dropped 4 bases and J dropped 8; count of bases not matched to a gene: 9. Germline CDR1 KGHDR, CDR2 SFDVKD. The CDR3 loop is CATSESGTGGLDEQFF. DNA for the CDR3: TGTGCCACCAGTGAGTCCGGGACAGGGGGTCTCGATGAGCAGTTCTTC.

The CDR3 DNA reads as TGTGCCTGCCGACAGGACCAAGAGACCCAGTACTTC. This translates into CACRQDQETQYF. The V and J genes are TRBV30 and TRBJ2-5; D perhaps matches TRBD1 (6 bases). CDR1 is GTSNPN, CDR2 SVGIG, per germline (reference sequence). This CDR3 comprises 12 residues. V was pared by 6 bases and J by 0 bases, with 8 bases between.

The count of this clone is one. This chain joins TRBV5-6 and TRBJ1-2; 7 bases agree with TRBD1. The germline gives CDR1 SGHDT, CDR2 YYEEEE. This CDR3 region has 17 residues. With 4 bases clipped from V and 4 bases from J, the junction kept 16 bases outside the gene matches. The CDR3 nucleotides are TGTGCCAGCAGCGACTCCTATACAGGGGCCTCCGCCTATGGCTACACCTTC. Translated: CASSDSYTGASAYGYTF.

The V gene is TRBV18, the J gene TRBJ2-3, with D unclear. Germline CDR1 is KGHSH and CDR2 is LQKENI. The CDR3 extends over 14 amino acids. Deletions cut 4 bases from V and 2 bases from J, with 10 bases between. CDR3 nucleotide sequence: TGTGCCAGCTCACGGATGACAAACACAGATACGCAGTATTTT. This codes for CASSRMTNTDTQYF.

This chain joins TRBV19 and TRBJ1-6, with 9 nucleotides matching TRBD1. The germline CDR1 and CDR2 sequences are LNHDA and SQIVND (reference sequence). The CDR3 runs 14 residues. V dropped 6 bases and J dropped 9; count of bases not matched to a gene: 6. DNA of the CDR3: TGTGCCAGTAGCAAACAGGGGGCAGGTTCACCCCTCCACTTT. This gives the protein CASSKQGAGSPLHF. The variable domain in full, completed from reference TRBV19 and TRBJ1-6, reads DGGITQSPKYLFRKEGQNVTLSCEQNLNHDAMYWYRQDPGQGLRLIYYSQIVNDFQKGDIAEGYSVSREKKESFPLTVTSAQKNPTAFYLCASSKQGAGSPLHFGNGTRLTVT.

As to this clone: The junction departs from germline at one end; a sequencing error may be responsible. The chain combines TRBV7-7 with TRBJ2-7; 7 positions match TRBD1. The CDR3 is made up of 13 amino acids. Germline values: CDR1 SSHAT, CDR2 FNYEAQ (reference sequence). This chain's CDR3 is CASSSDRVGEQYF. Here the CDR3 DNA reads TGTGCTAGCAGCAGCGACAGGGTGGGCGAGCAGTACTTC.

The V call is TRBV2, the J call TRBJ1-1; 7 bases are a match to TRBD1. With V trimmed by 6 bases and J by 3 bases, 16 bases remained unmatched. The CDR3 spans 17 residues. CDR1 is SNHLY, CDR2 FYNNEI, per germline. The CDR3 sequence is CASSRTGPGFSYTEAFF. The CDR3 DNA follows: TGTGCCAGCAGCCGGACAGGCCCGGGGTTCTCTTACACTGAAGCTTTCTTT.

The V gene is TRBV6-1, the J gene TRBJ2-2; D might be TRBD1 (6 bases). The CDR3 loop spans 15 amino acids. Deletions cut 5 bases from V and 0 bases from J, with 10 bases between. Germline V lookup: CDR1 MNHNS, CDR2 SASEGT. The CDR3 DNA reads as TGTGCCAGCAGTTCACAGGGTACGAACACCGGGGAGCTGTTTTTT. This codes for CASSSQGTNTGELFF.

This chain uses TRBV5-1 with TRBJ2-3, with TRBD2 matching over 8 bases. Germline CDR1 is SGHRS and CDR2 is YFSETQ. This CDR3 has 14 residues. Trimming at V came to 7 bases and at J to 0 bases, leaving 4 bases not matched to a gene. The DNA for the CDR3 is TGCGCCAGCGTACGGGGGGGAAGCACAGATACGCAGTATTTT. This gives the protein CASVRGGSTDTQYF.

The CDR3 loop reads CASSLGYGDTEAFF. The CDR3 bases are TGCGCCAGCAGCTTGGGGTACGGGGACACTGAAGCTTTCTTT. V and J are TRBV5-1 and TRBJ1-1; no clear D gene. Germline-derived CDR1 and CDR2 are SGHRS and YFSETQ. The CDR3 is 14 amino acids. Trimming took off 0 bases at V and 3 bases at J, with 9 bases between the two ends.

This clone was counted a few times. DNA of the CDR3: TGTGCCAGCAGCTTGGGGCAGGAGGACGGCTACACCTTC. It encodes CASSLGQEDGYTF. The chain employs TRBV5-6 and TRBJ1-2; unclear D gene. Trimming left V 0 bases short and J 8 bases short, with 11 bases between. CDR1 SGHDT and CDR2 YYEEEE come from the germline V gene. CDR3 length equals 13 residues.

The rearrangement links TRBV10-3 to TRBJ1-1; TRBD1 matches 9 bases. The CDR3 is 14 residues long. Trimming cost V 8 bases and J 10 bases; bases outside gene matches: 14. The V gene's germline CDR1 is ENHRY and CDR2 SYGVKD. The chain's CDR3 is CAIRDRDQGRGAFF. DNA for the CDR3: TGTGCCATCCGGGACAGGGATCAAGGTAGAGGAGCTTTCTTT.

J is TRBJ1-1 and V is TRBV12-3 or TRBV12-4, with a weak D call TRBD1 (5 bases). The V end lost 2 bases, the J end lost 7 bases, and 11 bases lay between the germline ends. CDR3 length equals 13 residues. CDR3 protein: CASSLYSDSEAFF. The CDR3 region has the DNA TGTGCCAGCAGTTTATATAGTGACAGTGAAGCTTTCTTT.

This clone occurred a few times. The V call is TRBV5-1, the J call TRBJ1-1, with TRBD1 identical over 9 bases. Trimming at V came to 4 bases and at J to 1 base, leaving 2 bases not matched to a gene. The CDR3 is made up of 14 amino acids. CDR1 and CDR2 (germline): SGHRS, YFSETQ. CDR3 amino acids: CASSMDRGNTEAFF. CDR3 sequence (DNA): TGCGCCAGCAGCATGGACAGGGGGAACACTGAAGCTTTCTTT.

This chain links TRBV3-1 (or the pseudogene TRBV3-2) with TRBJ1-6; 7 nucleotides match TRBD1. Germline values: CDR1 LGHDT, CDR2 YNNKEL (reference sequence). The length of the CDR3 is 14 residues. The J segment lost 7 bases and the V segment lost 3 bases, leaving 3 bases of the junction unmatched. The CDR3 is CASSQRGPNSPLHF. The CDR3 nucleotides are TGTGCCAGCAGCCAGAGGGGGCCCAATTCACCCCTCCACTTT.

This chain joins TRBV4-1 and TRBJ2-2; 9 bases are a match to TRBD2. Losses at the gene ends were 1 base for V and 5 bases for J; bases not matched to a gene: 8. Germline V gives CDR1 MGHRA, CDR2 YSYEKL. The CDR3 length is 17 residues. The CDR3 reads CASSQAPLAGSTGELFF. The CDR3 DNA follows: TGCGCCAGCAGCCAAGCCCCCCTAGCGGGGAGTACCGGGGAGCTGTTTTTT.

This clone was observed a single time. This sequence joins TRBV5-1 and TRBJ2-3; TRBD2 aligns across 10 bases. The CDR3 sequence is 18 residues long. The trim removed 1 base at V and 0 bases at J, leaving 8 bases unmatched. The germline CDR1 and CDR2 sequences are SGHRS and YFSETQ. The CDR3 protein is CASSLSPGLAPSTDTQYF. The CDR3 coding sequence is TGCGCCAGCAGCTTGTCCCCGGGACTAGCGCCTAGCACAGATACGCAGTATTTT.

The genes are TRBV5-6 and TRBJ2-5; perhaps TRBD1 as D (7 bases). The germline CDR1 and CDR2 sequences are SGHDT and YYEEEE. Trimming left V 2 bases short and J 2 bases short, with 16 bases between. The CDR3 is made up of 16 amino acids. The CDR3 region has the DNA TGTGCCAGCAGCTTTAAAGGCAGGGGGGTTCAAGAGACCCAGTACTTC. As protein: CASSFKGRGVQETQYF.

This clone came up once. The chain recombines TRBV19 with TRBJ1-5; D perhaps matches TRBD1 (6 bases). V was clipped by 1 base and J by 2 bases, with 9 bases between them. This CDR3 comprises 15 residues. Germline-derived CDR1 and CDR2 are LNHDA and SQIVND (reference sequence). DNA of the CDR3: TGTGCCAGTAGTATAGGCAGGGGTGGCAATCAGCCCCAGCATTTT. Its protein product is CASSIGRGGNQPQHF. The complete variable domain, with remaining parts taken from reference TRBV19 and TRBJ1-5, reads DGGITQSPKYLFRKEGQNVTLSCEQNLNHDAMYWYRQDPGQGLRLIYYSQIVNDFQKGDIAEGYSVSREKKESFPLTVTSAQKNPTAFYLCASSIGRGGNQPQHFGDGTRLSIL.

This clone has only one observation. This chain links TRBV10-2 with TRBJ2-1, with 7 bases fitting TRBD1. Per germline, CDR1 WSHSY and CDR2 SAAADI. Unmatched junction bases numbered 16, after V lost 8 bases and J lost 9 bases. The CDR3 covers 15 residues. CDR3 sequence (DNA): TGCGCCAGCTACCCCTGGGGCCAGGGGGACGGTGAGCAGTTCTTC. It encodes CASYPWGQGDGEQFF.

The V and J genes are TRBV30 and TRBJ2-1; 10 bases map to TRBD1. Losses at the gene ends were 5 bases for V and 2 bases for J; bases not matched to a gene: 3. The CDR3 length is 14 residues. Germline values: CDR1 GTSNPN, CDR2 SVGIG (reference sequence). The CDR3 nucleotides are TGTGCCTGGCTCGGGACAGGGGCCTACAATGAGCAGTTCTTC. Its protein product is CAWLGTGAYNEQFF.